Given below is one T cell receptor beta chain in context. As yet, its antigen is unknown. The CDR3 is 13 residues long. Trimming pared 7 bases from V and 2 bases from J, leaving 8 bases between. The sample is drawn from a study of T cells in Graves' hyperthyroidism and ophthalmopathy. For the study at large: Sampling of peripheral blood happened at initial diagnosis, prior to any treatment. General observations from the study: The model foresaw ophthalmopathy a median around seven months prior to onset. Classification by a 13 V-J model distinguished ophthalmopathy from stable hyperthyroidism. Peripheral blood also featured most of the thyroid clonotypes expanded above 0.001.

Amplified regions were TCR beta CDR3 sequences from RNA transcripts. Using the HTBI primer set, a first-round RT-PCR was run on the TCR CDR3. Using its own MiXCR run on the multiplex PCR reads, TCRdb lists one record per CDR3 protein. The data show hundreds of thousands of distinct CDR3 sequences, with around 38% seen just once and approximately 8.7% held by the top ten. The sample was blood. The chain carries TRBV12-3 or TRBV12-4 and TRBJ2-2; D not resolved. This sequence originates from a man aged 18-30 years with Graves' hyperthyroidism. CDR3 sequence: CASTTHNTGELFF. In DNA, the CDR3 is TGTGCCAGCACTACGCACAACACCGGGGAGCTGTTTTTT.